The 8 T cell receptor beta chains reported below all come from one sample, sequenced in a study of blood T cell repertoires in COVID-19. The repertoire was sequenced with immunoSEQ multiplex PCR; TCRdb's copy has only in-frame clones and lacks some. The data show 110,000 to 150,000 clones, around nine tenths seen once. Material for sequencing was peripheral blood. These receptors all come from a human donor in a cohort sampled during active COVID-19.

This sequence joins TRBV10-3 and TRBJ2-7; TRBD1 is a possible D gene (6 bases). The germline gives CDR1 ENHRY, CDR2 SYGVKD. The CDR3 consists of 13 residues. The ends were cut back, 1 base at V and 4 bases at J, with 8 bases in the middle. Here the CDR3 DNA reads TGTGCCATCAGTGAGTACAGGGAGTACGAGCAGTACTTC. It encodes CAISEYREYEQYF.

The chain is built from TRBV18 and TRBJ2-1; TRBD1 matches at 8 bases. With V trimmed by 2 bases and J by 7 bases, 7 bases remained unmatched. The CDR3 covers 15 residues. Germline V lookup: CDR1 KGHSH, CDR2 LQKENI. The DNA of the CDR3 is TGTGCCAGCTCACCAGCAGGGGGCATAGTAAATGAGCAGTTCTTC. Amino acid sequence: CASSPAGGIVNEQFF. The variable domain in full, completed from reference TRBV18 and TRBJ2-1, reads NAGVMQNPRHLVRRRGQEARLRCSPMKGHSHVYWYRQLPEEGLKFMVYLQKENIIDESGMPKERFSAEFPKEGPSILRIQQVVRGDSAAYFCASSPAGGIVNEQFFGPGTRLTVL.

CDR3 nucleotide sequence: TGTGCCAGCAGCTCAGGGGACAGGGCGTCAGCCCAGCATTTT. Amino acid sequence: CASSSGDRASAQHF. V and J are TRBV21-1 and TRBJ1-5; the listed D gene, TRBD1, was not tested against the DNA. TRBV21-1 is given as a pseudogene. The CDR3 totals 14 residues.

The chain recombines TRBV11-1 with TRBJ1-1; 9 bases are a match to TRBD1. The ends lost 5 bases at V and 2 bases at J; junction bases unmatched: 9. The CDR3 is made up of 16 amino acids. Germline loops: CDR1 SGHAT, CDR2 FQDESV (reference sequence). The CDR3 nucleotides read TGTGCCAGCAGCCGTGGGACAGGGATAACAAACACTGAAGCTTTCTTT. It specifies CASSRGTGITNTEAFF.

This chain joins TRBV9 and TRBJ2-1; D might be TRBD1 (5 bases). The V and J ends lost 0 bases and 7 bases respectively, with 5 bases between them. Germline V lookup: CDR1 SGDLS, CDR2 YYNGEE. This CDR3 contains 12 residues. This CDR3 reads CASSVEGNEQFF. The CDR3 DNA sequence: TGTGCCAGCAGCGTAGAGGGGAATGAGCAGTTCTTC. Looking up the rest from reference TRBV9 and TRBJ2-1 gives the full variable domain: DSGVTQTPKHLITATGQRVTLRCSPRSGDLSVYWYQQSLDQGLQFLIQYYNGEERAKGNILERFSAQQFPDLHSELNLSSLELGDSALYFCASSVEGNEQFFGPGTRLTVL.

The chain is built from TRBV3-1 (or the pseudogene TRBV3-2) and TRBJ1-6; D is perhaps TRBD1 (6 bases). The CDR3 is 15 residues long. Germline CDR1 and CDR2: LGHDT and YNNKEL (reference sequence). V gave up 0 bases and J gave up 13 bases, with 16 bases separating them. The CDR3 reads CASSQDSGTKSPLHF. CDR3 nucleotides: TGTGCCAGCAGCCAAGACTCCGGGACAAAATCCCCCCTCCACTTT.

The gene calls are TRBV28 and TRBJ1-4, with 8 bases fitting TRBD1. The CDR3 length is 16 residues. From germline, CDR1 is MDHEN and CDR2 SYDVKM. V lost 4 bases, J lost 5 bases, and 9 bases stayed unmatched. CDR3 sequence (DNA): TGTGCCAGCAGTTCTCACGGACAGGGTAGAAATGAAAAACTGTTTTTT. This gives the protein CASSSHGQGRNEKLFF. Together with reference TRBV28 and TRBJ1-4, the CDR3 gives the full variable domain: DVKVTQSSRYLVKRTGEKVFLECVQDMDHENMFWYRQDPGLGLRLIYFSYDVKMKEKGDIPEGYSVSREKKERFSLILESASTNQTSMYLCASSSHGQGRNEKLFFGSGTQLSVL.

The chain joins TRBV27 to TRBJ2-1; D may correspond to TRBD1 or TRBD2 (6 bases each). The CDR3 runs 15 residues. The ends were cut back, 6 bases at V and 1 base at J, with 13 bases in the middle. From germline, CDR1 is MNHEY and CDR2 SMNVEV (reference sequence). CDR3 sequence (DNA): TGTGCCAGCAGCTTAGGGGGGAGTTCCTACAATGAGCAGTTCTTC. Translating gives CASSLGGSSYNEQFF.